The clone carrying this T cell receptor (beta chain) was seen a few times. What was sequenced were expressed TCRB transcripts, since all of the isolated RNA had been reverse transcribed. Libraries were prepared by immunoSEQ multiplex PCR; TCRdb keeps only in-frame clonotypes and omits some of them. The sample shows 400,000 to 500,000 clones, more than 11% of them seen only once. This sample stems from a study of beta chain features in type 1 diabetes. V was pared by 7 bases and J by 0 bases, with 8 bases between. The CDR3 has 14 amino acids. Per the germline V gene, CDR1 is SGHRS and CDR2 is YFSETQ. The V call is TRBV5-1, the J call TRBJ2-6; no clear D. The receptor was isolated from a man aged 25 to 40 in good health. Sequenced input: naive CD4+ T cells from blood. DNA of the CDR3: TGCGCCAGCCGGATGAGCTCTGGGGCCAACGTCCTGACTTTC. Translating gives CASRMSSGANVLTF.